A selection of T cell receptor beta chains follows, all from one sample in a study of blood T cell repertoires in COVID-19. TCRdb keeps only in-frame clones here, not all; method: immunoSEQ multiplex PCR. The sample consists of roughly 250,000 clones, 70% to 85% of them appearing once. Sequencing was done on a sample of peripheral blood. All receptors come from a human donor with COVID-19, enrolled during active disease. The donor label of this sample is uncertain. Each CDR3 is given with its conserved first and last residue. D genes are given only for firm matches. A clone size is listed for some rows: how often the clone was seen (once, few, many), or a class if it is expanded.

j_gene	d_gene	abundance	v_gene	CDR3aa	CDR3nt
TRBJ2-3	.	.	TRBV7-3	CASSPERTTSTDTQYF	TGTGCCAGCAGCCCAGAGCGTACTACTAGCACAGATACGCAGTATTTT
TRBJ1-1	.	.	TRBV11-3	CASSPGQNTEAFF	TGTGCCAGCAGCCCCGGACAGAACACTGAAGCTTTCTTT
TRBJ1-5	TRBD1	.	TRBV3-1/TRBV3-2	CASSQHSNRGLWSQHF	TGTGCCAGCAGCCAACACTCCAACAGGGGTCTGTGGTCCCAGCATTTT
TRBJ2-5	TRBD2	.	TRBV9	CASGAGVGETQYF	TGTGCCAGCGGTGCGGGAGTAGGAGAGACCCAGTACTTC
TRBJ1-5	.	.	TRBV9	CASSPGQNQPQHF	TGTGCCAGCAGCCCAGGACAGAATCAGCCCCAGCATTTT
TRBJ1-1	TRBD1	.	TRBV5-1	CASSLDRGDTEAFF	TGCGCCAGCAGCTTAGACAGGGGGGACACTGAAGCTTTCTTT
TRBJ1-2	.	.	TRBV12-3/TRBV12-4	CASSLGGSDGYTF	TGTGCCAGCAGTCTCGGGGGATCGGATGGCTACACCTTC
TRBJ1-1	TRBD1	.	TRBV19	CASSIVQGVGNTEAFF	TGTGCCAGTAGTATAGTACAGGGGGTTGGGAACACTGAAGCTTTCTTT
TRBJ1-5	TRBD1	.	TRBV7-4	CASSNGQGAARRTHQPQHF	TGTGCCAGCAGCAACGGACAGGGGGCGGCACGGAGGACCCATCAGCCCCAGCATTTT
TRBJ2-3	TRBD2	.	TRBV27	CASSSGLAPRTDTQYF	TGTGCCAGCAGTAGTGGACTAGCGCCTCGCACAGATACGCAGTATTTT
TRBJ1-3	TRBD1	.	TRBV5-1	CASSLGQGGLDTIYF	TGCGCCAGCAGCTTGGGACAGGGTGGTTTGGACACCATATATTTT
TRBJ1-5	TRBD1	.	TRBV19	CASSSTGGTGQPQHF	TGTGCCAGTAGTTCGACAGGGGGGACCGGTCAGCCCCAGCATTTT
TRBJ1-1	.	.	TRBV6-5	CASSVGQLNTEAFF	TGTGCCAGCAGCGTCGGACAGTTGAACACTGAAGCTTTCTTT
TRBJ1-2	.	once	TRBV3-1/TRBV3-2	CASSHGAFTGGHYGYTF	TGTGCCAGCAGCCATGGAGCCTTTACGGGGGGGCACTATGGCTACACCTTC
TRBJ2-3	TRBD2	.	TRBV7-6	CASSLASLAGYTSTDTQYF	TGTGCCAGCAGCTTAGCAAGCCTAGCGGGGTACACTAGCACAGATACGCAGTATTTT
TRBJ2-2	.	.	TRBV19	CASSIREFNTGELFF	TGTGCCAGTAGTATACGGGAGTTCAACACCGGGGAGCTGTTTTTT
TRBJ2-1	TRBD2	.	TRBV30	CAWSVLAGSYNEQFF	TGTGCCTGGAGTGTACTAGCGGGATCATACAATGAGCAGTTCTTC
TRBJ1-6	.	.	TRBV9	CASSVGESPLHF	TGTGCCAGCAGCGTTGGGGAGTCACCCCTCCACTTT
TRBJ2-5	.	.	TRBV11-2	CASSLGGSETQYF	TGTGCCAGCAGCTTAGGAGGGAGTGAGACCCAGTACTTC
TRBJ1-4	TRBD1	.	TRBV2	CASSDGQGAKPIPF	TGTGCCAGCAGTGACGGACAGGGGGCGAAACCGATCCCCTTT
TRBJ2-6	TRBD2	.	TRBV9	CASSPSGLAGGSSGANVLTF	TGTGCCAGCAGCCCATCGGGACTAGCGGGAGGCTCCTCTGGGGCCAACGTCCTGACTTTC
TRBJ2-1	TRBD2	once	TRBV11-3	CASSLEGGTSVAREQFF	TGTGCCAGCAGCTTAGAGGGTGGGACTAGCGTTGCCCGTGAGCAGTTCTTC
TRBJ2-7	.	.	TRBV2	CASSLLLAGYEQYF	TGTGCCAGCAGCCTTTTGCTAGCAGGCTACGAGCAGTACTTC
TRBJ1-6	.	once	TRBV28	CASSSPQGRDYNSPLHF	TGTGCCAGCAGTTCCCCCCAGGGGCGTGACTATAATTCACCCCTCCACTTT
TRBJ1-1	TRBD1	.	TRBV6-6	CASSRAGTGAYAEAFF	TGTGCCAGCAGCAGGGCGGGAACAGGGGCGTACGCTGAAGCTTTCTTT
TRBJ1-5	.	.	TRBV2	CASKLVNQPQHF	TGTGCCAGCAAGTTAGTCAATCAGCCCCAGCATTTT
TRBJ2-1	TRBD2	.	TRBV10-1	CASSESKEREGPNEQFF	TGCGCCAGCAGTGAGTCGAAGGAGCGGGAGGGCCCCAATGAGCAGTTCTTC
TRBJ1-4	.	.	TRBV21-1	CASSRSGQGVEKLFF	TGTGCCAGCAGCAGGTCCGGACAGGGAGTGGAAAAACTGTTTTTT
TRBJ2-7	TRBD1	.	TRBV18	CASSQGQVTYEQYF	TGTGCCAGCTCACAAGGACAGGTCACCTACGAGCAGTACTTC
TRBJ2-7	TRBD2	.	TRBV10-3	CAISFTSGGREQYF	TGTGCCATCAGTTTCACTAGCGGGGGTCGAGAGCAGTACTTC
TRBJ1-6	.	.	TRBV21-1	CASSTSGTGGDRNSPLHF	TGTGCCAGCAGCACCTCCGGGACAGGGGGCGACCGGAATTCACCCCTCCACTTT
TRBJ1-6	TRBD1	.	TRBV19	CASSGTGDSPLHF	TGTGCCAGTTCCGGGACAGGGGATTCACCCCTCCACTTT